This TCR beta chain was sequenced for a study of T cells in Graves' hyperthyroidism and ophthalmopathy (dated by TCRdb to between 2017 and 2020). Study-level background: A discovery cohort of roughly 96 patients, about 40 with Graves' ophthalmopathy and about 58 with stable Graves' hyperthyroidism, was used to find distinguishing TCR V-J signatures. Prospective prediction of ophthalmopathy was tested in an independent validation cohort consisting of fewer than 20 hyperthyroidism patients and 17 patients who later progressed to ophthalmopathy. The 100 discovery patients were randomly split 7:3 into training and test sets. The study also compared thyroid tissue and blood T-cell repertoires from five or six Graves' hyperthyroidism patients. After sampling, hyperthyroidism patients received methimazole starting at 30 mg daily, and ophthalmopathy patients received high-dose intravenous methylprednisolone. The paper reports TCR Vbeta CDR3 sequencing of approximately 130 peripheral blood samples: some 41 ophthalmopathy, fewer than 80 hyperthyroidism and some 17 progressor patients.

Beyond this particular receptor, the publication reports: In validation, the model predicted progression to ophthalmopathy with over 60% sensitivity and less than 80% specificity, a median of approximately 6.7 months before onset. Most expanded thyroid clonotypes (frequency above 0.001) were also detected in blood, suggesting blood repertoires may reflect thyroid immune responses. No statistical method was used to set the sample size in advance, and investigators knew the group allocation. In cross-validation, a model built on a 13 V-J signature told ophthalmopathy apart from stable hyperthyroidism with roughly 87% sensitivity and about 81% specificity, and in testing the same model reached 80%/75%.

Patients with uncontrolled infections, other autoimmune diseases, pregnancy or lactation were excluded. Clinical symptoms, serum thyroxine and TRAb, thyroid ultrasound, and orbital computed tomography formed the basis for the diagnoses. Trizol reagent was used to extract total RNA, and RNA quality was then checked on an Agilent 2100 Bioanalyzer. Of note for this clonotype: Which antigen it targets is not known. No clone much larger than this one lies a single base away; base qualities are absent.

The TCR beta CDR3 regions were amplified from RNA transcripts. The TCR CDR3 was subjected to a first round of RT-PCR using the HTBI primer set and the Qiagen OneStep RT-PCR kit. Libraries were constructed in a second round of multiplex PCR, after which size selection and purification were carried out. Sequencing of the libraries was done on an Illumina HiSeq2000 using paired-end 100 bp reads. The study's own analysis went as follows. SOAPnuke was used to process the raw data, with reads discarded if the reads contained adapters or uncalled bases, had a mean Phred below 15, or lacked an exact constant-primer or identifier match. High-quality paired reads were merged with COPE v1.2.5, and unique nucleotide sequences were defined as clonotypes. MiTCR v1.1 was used to align the clonotypes against IMGT TRBV, TRBD and TRBJ reference segments. Analysis was restricted to V-J combinations with a frequency above 0.0001, which covered 99% to 99.2% of repertoires. A TCS score was defined as the ratio between F50 (clonal expansion) and ExV (chaos), using BLOSUM62-based TCRdist between CDR3 peptides within each V-J. Welch's t-statistics and random forest reduced fewer than 550 V-J features to around 14, which were used in a naive Bayes classifier (R e1071). The similarity between thyroid and blood repertoires was quantified using the Morisita-Horn index. The public reads were reprocessed in TCRdb via fastp at Q25 and MiXCR, keeping in-frame beta chains. Each entry is one CDR3 protein sequence, shown with its most common DNA and genes. These V and J calls are TCRdb output, not the study's own analysis. The sample data list roughly 510,000 distinct CDR3 sequences, and approximately 48% of these were observed just once. About two fifths of the sample comes from the top ten.

Sequenced material: peripheral blood or thyroid tissue (not recorded which). The clonotype was recovered from an adult woman with Graves' disease, either hyperthyroidism or ophthalmopathy (not recorded which).

The CDR3 amino acid sequence is: CSARAEWHAGYTF. The DNA sequence is TGCAGTGCTAGAGCGGAGTGGCATGCGGGCTACACCTTC. The chain links TRBV20-1 with TRBJ1-2; the D gene remains uncertain. V gives up 1 base and J gives up 8 bases, and the segment between their germline ends measures 14 bases. The CDR1 and CDR2 encoded by the germline V gene (reference sequence) are DFQATT and SNEGSKA. Reading from cysteine to phenylalanine, the CDR3 counts 13 amino acids. The CDR3 DNA has 39 bases and is translated from base 1.